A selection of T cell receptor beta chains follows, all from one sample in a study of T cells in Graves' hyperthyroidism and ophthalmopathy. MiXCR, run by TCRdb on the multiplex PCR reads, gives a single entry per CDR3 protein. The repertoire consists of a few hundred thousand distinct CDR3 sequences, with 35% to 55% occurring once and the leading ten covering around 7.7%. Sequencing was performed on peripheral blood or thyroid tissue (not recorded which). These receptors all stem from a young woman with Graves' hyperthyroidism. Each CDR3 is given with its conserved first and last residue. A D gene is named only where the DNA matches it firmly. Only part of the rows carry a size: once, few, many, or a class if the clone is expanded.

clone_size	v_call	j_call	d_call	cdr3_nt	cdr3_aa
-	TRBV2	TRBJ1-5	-	TGTGCCAGCAGTGAGGGATTGTTGTATGGCAATCAGCCCCAGCATTTT	CASSEGLLYGNQPQHF
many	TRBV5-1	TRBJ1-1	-	TGCGCCAGCAGCTTGGGTTCTAGGGGGGCGGCTTTCTTT	CASSLGSRGAAFF
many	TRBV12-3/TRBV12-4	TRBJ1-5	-	TGTGCCAGCAGTTTAGGGCTGGACGGGGCGCCCCAGCATTTT	CASSLGLDGAPQHF
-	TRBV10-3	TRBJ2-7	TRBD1	TGTGCCATCAGTGAGGCTATACCCCCGGACAGGTGGGACGAGCAGTACTTC	CAISEAIPPDRWDEQYF
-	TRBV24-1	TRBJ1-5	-	TGTGCCACCGGGGGAACAAATAGCAATCAGCCCCAGCATTTT	CATGGTNSNQPQHF
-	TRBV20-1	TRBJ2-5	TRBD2	TGCAGTGCTCATAAAGCGGGAAACCGGTACTTC	CSAHKAGNRYF
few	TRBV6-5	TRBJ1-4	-	TGTGCCAGCAGTTACTATTCTACCAGGGAAAAACTGTTTTTT	CASSYYSTREKLFF
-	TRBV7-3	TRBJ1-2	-	TGTGCCAGCAGCACTGGCGGAATGGACGGCTACACCTTC	CASSTGGMDGYTF
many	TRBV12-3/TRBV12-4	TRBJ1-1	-	TGTGCCAGCAGTTTAGGTCCTGGGCCTGAAGCTTTCTTT	CASSLGPGPEAFF
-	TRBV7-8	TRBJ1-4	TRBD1	TGTGCCAGCAGCTTTCCCGTACGGGCAGGGGGCCCTAATGAAAAACTGTTTTTT	CASSFPVRAGGPNEKLFF
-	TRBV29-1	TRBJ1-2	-	TGCAGCTTATCCGGGACAAGAAACTATGGCTACACCTTC	CSLSGTRNYGYTF
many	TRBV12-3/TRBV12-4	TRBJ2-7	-	TGTGCCAGCAGTTTATTGACAGGATCAAACGAGCAGTACTTC	CASSLLTGSNEQYF
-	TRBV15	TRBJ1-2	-	TGTGCCACCAGCAGAGAAGGGAACTATGGCTACACCTTC	CATSREGNYGYTF
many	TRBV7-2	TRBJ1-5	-	TGTGCCAGCAGCTTAGTCTCTCAGAATCAGCCCCAGCATTTT	CASSLVSQNQPQHF
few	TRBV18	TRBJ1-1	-	TGTGCCAGCTCACCGAATAAAGGGGTCACTGAAGCTTTCTTT	CASSPNKGVTEAFF
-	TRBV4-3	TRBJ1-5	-	TGCGCCAGCAGCCAAGCCTGGGTTAAAAGGGAGTATAGCAATCAGCCCCAGCATTTT	CASSQAWVKREYSNQPQHF
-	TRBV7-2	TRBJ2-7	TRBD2	TGTGCCAGCAGCTTAGTGGACTGGGCGGGAGGGTCCTACGAGCAGTACTTC	CASSLVDWAGGSYEQYF
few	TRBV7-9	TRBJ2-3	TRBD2	TGTGCCAGCAGCGCAGCTGGAGGGAGGGCAGATACGCAGTATTTT	CASSAAGGRADTQYF
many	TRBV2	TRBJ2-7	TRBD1	TGTGCCAGCAGTTCAGGGGGTCGGTACGAGCAGTACTTC	CASSSGGRYEQYF
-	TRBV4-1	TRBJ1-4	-	TGCGCCAGCAGCCAAGGGACGCGAACCCGGGCTAATGAAAAACTGTTTTTT	CASSQGTRTRANEKLFF
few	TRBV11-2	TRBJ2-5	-	TGTGCCAGCAGCTTAGACTGGCGCCTACAAGAGACCCAGTACTTC	CASSLDWRLQETQYF
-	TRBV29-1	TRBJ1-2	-	TGCAGCCAAGATATCGCGGTCTATGGCTACACCTTC	CSQDIAVYGYTF
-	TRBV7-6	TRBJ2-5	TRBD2	TGTGCCAGCAGCCAACGACTAGCGGGCCAAGAGACCCAGTACTTC	CASSQRLAGQETQYF
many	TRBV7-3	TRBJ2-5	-	TGTGCCAGCAGCTTATTAAGTCAAGAGACCCAGTACTTC	CASSLLSQETQYF
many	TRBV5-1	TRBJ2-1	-	TGCGCCAGCAGCTTGGAAAGCGGGTACAATGAGCAGTTCTTC	CASSLESGYNEQFF
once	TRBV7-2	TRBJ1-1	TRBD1	TGTGCCAGCAGCCGACAGGGACAGGGGGACACTGAAGCTTTCTTT	CASSRQGQGDTEAFF
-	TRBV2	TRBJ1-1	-	TGTGCCAGCAGTCCCAGACTAGGCACTGAAGCTTTCTTT	CASSPRLGTEAFF
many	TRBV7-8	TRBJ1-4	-	TGTGCCAGCAGCTCTAAGAGCTTGGAACTGTTTTTT	CASSSKSLELFF
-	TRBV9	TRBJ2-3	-	TGTGCCAGCAGTTCCCCGCTGGCCGAAGATACGCAGTATTTT	CASSSPLAEDTQYF
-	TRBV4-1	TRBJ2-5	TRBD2	TGCGCCAGCAGCCAAGAACGAGGGACTAGCGGGAGTGAAGAGACCCAGTACTTC	CASSQERGTSGSEETQYF
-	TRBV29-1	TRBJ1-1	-	TGCAGCGTTGAGGAGGGGTACGACACTGAAGCTTTCTTT	CSVEEGYDTEAFF
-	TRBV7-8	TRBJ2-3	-	TGTGCCAGCAGCTTACACGGGCCCACCACCCTCGACACAGATACGCAGTATTTT	CASSLHGPTTLDTDTQYF
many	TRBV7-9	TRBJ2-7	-	TGTGCCAGCAGCTTAGGGGGGAATGTACTCCGAACCGAGGGCGAGCAGTACTTC	CASSLGGNVLRTEGEQYF
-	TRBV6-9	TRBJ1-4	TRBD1	TGTGCCAGCAGTTATTCGGACAGGGGGCGCGAGTGGGAAAAACTGTTTTTT	CASSYSDRGREWEKLFF
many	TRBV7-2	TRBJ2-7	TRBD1	TGTGCCAGCAGCTTAGGTGGGACAGGGTTATTCGAGCAGTACTTC	CASSLGGTGLFEQYF
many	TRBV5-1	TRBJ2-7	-	TGCGCCAGCAGCTTGGGGGAACAGTACGAGCAGTACTTC	CASSLGEQYEQYF
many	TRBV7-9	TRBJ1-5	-	TGTGCCAGCAGCTTAGAGGAGGGTGGGAATCAGCCCCAGCATTTT	CASSLEEGGNQPQHF
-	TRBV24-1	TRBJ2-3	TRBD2	TGTGCCACCAGTGATCCAAATAGCGGGAGGCCAGATACGCAGTATTTT	CATSDPNSGRPDTQYF
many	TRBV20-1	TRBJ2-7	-	TGCAGTGCTAGTAGCGGTACGTCCTACGAGCAGTACTTC	CSASSGTSYEQYF
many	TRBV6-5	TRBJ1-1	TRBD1	TGTGCCAGCAGACTCGGACAGGGACGAGGAGCTTTCTTT	CASRLGQGRGAFF
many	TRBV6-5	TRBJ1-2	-	TGTGCCAGCAGTTACTCGACAGGATTGAGTGGCTACACCTTC	CASSYSTGLSGYTF
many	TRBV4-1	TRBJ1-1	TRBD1	TGCGCCAGCAGCCGGTCAACAGGGGGCCGGACTGAAGCTTTCTTT	CASSRSTGGRTEAFF
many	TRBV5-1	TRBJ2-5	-	TGCGCCAGCACTCCCCTGGGTCAACAAGAGACCCAGTACTTC	CASTPLGQQETQYF
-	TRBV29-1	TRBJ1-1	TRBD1	TGCAGCGGGAAAACAGGGGGCGCGAACACTGAAGCTTTCTTT	CSGKTGGANTEAFF
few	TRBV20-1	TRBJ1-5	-	TGCAGTGAGGTTGGGACTAGCAATCAGCCCCAGCATTTT	CSEVGTSNQPQHF
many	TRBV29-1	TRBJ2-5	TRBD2	TGCAGCGTTGAAGGGACTAGCGGGGGATCCAGGCAAGAGACCCAGTACTTC	CSVEGTSGGSRQETQYF
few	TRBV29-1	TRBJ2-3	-	TGCAGCGTAGGGGACAGCACAGATACGCAGTATTTT	CSVGDSTDTQYF
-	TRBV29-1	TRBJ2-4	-	TGCAGCGTCGGACAGTCTAGCCGAAACATTCAGTACTTC	CSVGQSSRNIQYF
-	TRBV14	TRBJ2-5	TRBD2	TGTGCCAGCAGCAAACTAGCGGGAGATGTAAAGACCCAGTACTTC	CASSKLAGDVKTQYF
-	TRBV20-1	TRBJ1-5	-	TGCAGTGCTAGCCCCCCCGGGGAAGGAACCCAGCATTTT	CSASPPGEGTQHF
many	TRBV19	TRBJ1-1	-	TGTGCCAGTAGAGTGGGGATGAACACTGAAGCTTTCTTT	CASRVGMNTEAFF